Detailed here is one T cell receptor beta chain. Antigen: not known. This sample was included in a study of T-cell reconstitution after alpha-beta-depleted transplantation in children. Overall study findings and caveats: It was newly produced T cells that mostly accounted for T-cell counts and diversity one year after transplant. Surviving recipient T cells and thymic progenitors produced the high day-60 TCRbeta diversity seen in some patients. About two months after transplant, alpha-beta T cells reportedly came from several hundred expanded graft clones.

Unique molecular identifiers tagged the TCRbeta library. TCRdb independently ran MiXCR on the PCR reads; one entry per CDR3 protein. The sample yields 750,000 to 950,000 distinct CDR3 sequences, around 17% seen once. The CDR3 covers 11 residues. The V gene lost 7 bases and the J gene lost 3 bases, with 10 bases spanning the gap. Germline CDR1 reads DFQATT; CDR2 reads SNEGSKA (reference sequence). This sample comprised PBMCs, mostly from graft donor cells, obtained 360 days after TCRalphabeta/CD19-depleted stem cell transplant. The genes are TRBV20-1 and TRBJ2-7, with D possibly called TRBD1 or TRBD2 (5 bases each). This TCR derives from a male patient under 18 who had a stem cell transplant for acute lymphoblastic leukemia, so the T cells may come from the graft donor. The CDR3 here is CSVGDLYEQYF. Here the CDR3 DNA reads TGCAGTGTGGGGGATCTCTACGAGCAGTACTTC.